The 22 T cell receptor beta chains listed next were all sequenced from one sample in a study of blood T cell repertoires in COVID-19. Clones were sequenced by immunoSEQ multiplex PCR, and TCRdb holds only the in-frame ones, with some missing. The table records a few hundred thousand clones, 88% of them present only once. Sequenced material: PBMCs or T cells enriched from blood (not recorded which). These receptors all come from a woman aged 18-30 years who had recovered from COVID-19.

This clone was seen more than once but under ten times. The chain couples TRBV27 to TRBJ2-7; no clear D. V lost 8 bases and J lost 5, with 16 bases in between. This CDR3 contains 13 residues. Germline CDR1 reads MNHEY; CDR2 reads SMNVEV (reference sequence). The CDR3 bases are TGTGCCAGCCATAGCACAATCCCCCACGAGCAGTACTTC. It translates to CASHSTIPHEQYF.

This clone was counted a few times. This CDR3 reads CASSEVTGYTF. As DNA, the CDR3 is TGTGCCAGCAGTGAAGTGACAGGCTACACCTTC. This chain links TRBV2 with TRBJ1-2; D gene uncertain. Between the trimmed V and J ends, which lost 1 base and 8 bases, there was a span of 5 bases. Germline V gives CDR1 SNHLY, CDR2 FYNNEI. The CDR3 is made up of 11 amino acids.

The chain joins TRBV12-3 or TRBV12-4 to TRBJ1-5; unclear D gene. The V end lost 5 bases, the J end lost 7 bases, and 9 bases lay between the germline ends. This CDR3 comprises 12 residues. The CDR3 spells CASSLDMQPQHF. CDR3 in DNA: TGTGCCAGCAGTCTCGACATGCAGCCCCAGCATTTT.

This sequence joins TRBV5-6 and TRBJ2-7; 11 nucleotides agree with TRBD2. The CDR3 sequence is 16 residues long. Unmatched junction bases numbered 7, after V lost 4 bases and J lost 1 base. In germline, CDR1 is SGHDT, CDR2 YYEEEE. CDR3 residues: CASSERLAGTSYEQYF. Written as DNA, the CDR3 is TGTGCCAGCAGCGAGAGACTAGCGGGGACATCCTACGAGCAGTACTTC.

This chain uses TRBV18 with TRBJ2-5; D gene unclear. Germline CDR1 KGHSH, CDR2 LQKENI. Trimming shortened V by 3 bases and J by 5 bases, and 7 bases separated the two germline ends. The CDR3 runs to 12 residues. The CDR3 DNA reads as TGTGCCAGCTCACCCCCCGCGGAGACCCAGTACTTC. This codes for CASSPPAETQYF.

CDR3 in amino acids: CASSPPPTGGPRTF. The CDR3 DNA follows: TGTGCCAGCTCACCGCCGCCGACAGGGGGCCCTAGGACCTTC. This chain uses TRBV18 with TRBJ1-2, with 10 nucleotides matching TRBD1. Per germline, CDR1 KGHSH and CDR2 LQKENI. This CDR3 comprises 14 residues. J lost 14 bases, V lost 3 bases, and 12 bases had no gene match.

The rearrangement links TRBV9 to TRBJ2-1; D is unclear. The V end lost 0 bases, the J end lost 6 bases, and 10 bases lay between the germline ends. Germline CDR1 SGDLS, CDR2 YYNGEE. This CDR3 has 14 residues. CDR3 region: CASSVALAGNEQFF. In nucleotides, the CDR3 is TGTGCCAGCAGCGTAGCCCTTGCAGGCAATGAGCAGTTCTTC.

This chain links TRBV9 with TRBJ1-6; maybe TRBD1 (6 bases). Germline V lookup: CDR1 SGDLS, CDR2 YYNGEE. This CDR3 spans 17 amino acids. With 4 bases removed from V and 4 bases from J, the gap between germline ends came to 18 bases. CDR3 region: CASSSTDRGQYNSPLHF. DNA for the CDR3: TGTGCCAGCAGCTCGACCGACCGAGGACAGTATAATTCACCCCTCCACTTT.

This clone was detected only a few times. The rearrangement joins TRBV10-3 to TRBJ1-2; D not resolved. Per the germline V gene, CDR1 is ENHRY and CDR2 is SYGVKD. The V gene lost 0 bases and the J gene lost 3 bases, with 11 bases spanning the gap. This CDR3 contains 15 residues. The CDR3 here is CAISESGEKDYGYTF. The CDR3 region has the DNA TGTGCCATCAGTGAGTCGGGAGAGAAGGACTATGGCTACACCTTC.

The genes are TRBV5-1 and TRBJ1-2, with 7 bases fitting TRBD1. V was pared by 6 bases and J by 6 bases, with 8 bases of the junction left unmatched. The CDR3 has 13 amino acids. Per the germline V gene, CDR1 is SGHRS and CDR2 is YFSETQ. CDR3 bases: TGCGCCAGCACCCCAACAGGGGCTGATGGCTACACCTTC. Amino acids: CASTPTGADGYTF.

This clone has a handful of counts. This sequence joins TRBV19 and TRBJ1-3; a weak D match, TRBD1 (6 bases). The CDR3 runs 16 residues. From germline, CDR1 is LNHDA and CDR2 SQIVND (reference sequence). V was shortened by 5 bases and J by 2 bases, with 16 bases between the two germline ends. The CDR3 DNA reads TGTGCCAGTAGTGCTGAGGGGGGGCCCACTGGAAACACCATATATTTT. This encodes CASSAEGGPTGNTIYF.

The chain links TRBV7-3 to TRBJ1-6; 7 bases match TRBD1. V shed 4 bases, J shed 7 bases, and the junction held 4 bases outside the gene matches. The CDR3 runs to 14 residues. Germline CDR1 reads SGHTA; CDR2 reads FQGTGA. Written as DNA, the CDR3 is TGTGCCAGCAGCTCCGGGACAGTAAATTCACCCCTCCACTTT. This translates into CASSSGTVNSPLHF.

The J gene is TRBJ1-1, the V gene TRBV6-5; 9 positions match TRBD1. The germline gives CDR1 MNHEY, CDR2 SVGAGI. This CDR3 spans 15 amino acids. V gave up 4 bases and J gave up 2 bases; unmatched junction bases: 5. The CDR3 DNA reads TGTGCCAGCAGTTCTGGGACAGGGTCAAACACTGAAGCTTTCTTT. Its translation is CASSSGTGSNTEAFF.

This chain uses TRBV21-1 with TRBJ1-1; the table's D call TRBD1 went unverified against the DNA. TRBV21-1 constitutes a pseudogene. The CDR3 runs to 12 residues. The DNA of the CDR3 is TGTGCCAGCAGCAAAGAAAGAGGGGGTGCTTTCTTT. Protein: CASSKERGGAFF.

This clone was seen a handful of times. The rearrangement uses TRBV5-1 and TRBJ1-1; D is undetermined. Germline-derived CDR1 and CDR2 are SGHRS and YFSETQ. This CDR3 is built from 14 residues. Trimming cost V 4 bases and J 4 bases, with 14 bases left between them. CDR3 sequence reads: CASSPTREGTEAFF. In DNA form, the CDR3 reads TGCGCCAGCAGCCCAACAAGGGAGGGCACTGAAGCTTTCTTT.

The J gene is TRBJ1-1, the V gene TRBV3-1 (or the pseudogene TRBV3-2), with D hard to call. Trimming stripped 4 bases from V and 0 bases from J, with 6 bases between. This CDR3 is built from 13 residues. Germline V gene sequence: CDR1 LGHDT, CDR2 YNNKEL (reference sequence). The CDR3 DNA reads TGTGCCAGCAGCCGAGCAATGAACACTGAAGCTTTCTTT. Translation gives CASSRAMNTEAFF.

The chain carries TRBV29-1 and TRBJ1-3; TRBD1 agrees at 8 bases. The V gene's germline CDR1 is SQVTM and CDR2 ANQGSEA. Germline trimming cut 7 bases from V and 0 bases from J; bases unmatched to any gene: 11. This CDR3 is built from 16 residues. The CDR3 DNA reads TGCAGCGCCGGGACAGGTCGGGTTAGCTCTGGAAACACCATATATTTT. Translated, it gives CSAGTGRVSSGNTIYF.

V gene TRBV7-3 combines with J gene TRBJ2-3; D is ambiguous. Germline V gene data show CDR1 as SGHTA and CDR2 as FQGTGA. The CDR3 contains 15 residues. V lost 2 bases and J 1 base, leaving 10 bases between the germline ends. The CDR3 sequence: CASSLFSSGTDTQYF. DNA for the CDR3: TGTGCCAGCAGCTTATTCTCTAGTGGCACAGATACGCAGTATTTT. The full variable domain, its missing parts supplied by reference TRBV7-3 and TRBJ2-3, is GAGVSQTPSNKVTEKGKYVELRCDPISGHTALYWYRQSLGQGPEFLIYFQGTGAADDSGLPNDRFFAVRPEGSVSTLKIQRTERGDSAVYLCASSLFSSGTDTQYFGPGTRLTVL.

This clone was recorded only once. The chain has TRBV4-1 and TRBJ2-1, with 9 bases matching TRBD1. Germline lookup yields CDR1 MGHRA and CDR2 YSYEKL. The CDR3 covers 16 residues. J was trimmed by 6 bases and V by 0 bases; bases with no gene match: 6. CDR3: CASSQDLDRGRNEQFF. DNA of the CDR3: TGCGCCAGCAGCCAAGATCTGGACAGGGGCCGCAATGAGCAGTTCTTC.

This sequence joins TRBV4-1 and TRBJ2-7; 8 nucleotides line up with TRBD1. The germline V gene has CDR1 MGHRA and CDR2 YSYEKL. This CDR3 has 15 amino acids. V shed 6 bases and J 3 bases; nucleotides not matched to a gene: 10. CDR3 sequence (DNA): TGCGCCAGCAGTCCGAGAGGGACAGGTTTCTACGAGCAGTACTTC. Encoded protein: CASSPRGTGFYEQYF.

The CDR3 sequence: CASSDRGSNQPQHF. For the CDR3, the DNA is TGTGCCAGCAGCGACAGGGGAAGCAATCAGCCCCAGCATTTT. V gene TRBV6-5 combines with J gene TRBJ1-5; 8 bases line up with TRBD1. This CDR3 region has 14 residues. The junction had 2 bases not matched to a gene; V was cut back by 6 bases and J by 1 base. Germline loops: CDR1 MNHEY, CDR2 SVGAGI.

The V and J genes are TRBV9 and TRBJ1-2; 7 bases are a match to TRBD1. Germline values: CDR1 SGDLS, CDR2 YYNGEE. There are 13 residues in the CDR3. Trimming removed 4 bases from V and 5 bases from J; junction bases left unmatched: 5. The CDR3, as DNA: TGTGCCAGCAGCCTTAACAGGGGTTATGGCTACACCTTC. Its protein is CASSLNRGYGYTF.